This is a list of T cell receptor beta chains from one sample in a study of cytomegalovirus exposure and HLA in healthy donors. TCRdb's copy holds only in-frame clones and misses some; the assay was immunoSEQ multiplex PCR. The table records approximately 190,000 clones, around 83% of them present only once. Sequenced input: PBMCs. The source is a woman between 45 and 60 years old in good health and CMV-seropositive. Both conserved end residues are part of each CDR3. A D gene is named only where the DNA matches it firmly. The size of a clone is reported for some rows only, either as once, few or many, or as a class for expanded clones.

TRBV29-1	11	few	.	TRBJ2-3	TGCAGCATCACTAGCACAGATACGCAGTATTTT	CSITSTDTQYF
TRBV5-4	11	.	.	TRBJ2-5	TGTGCCAGCAGCCATCAAGAGACCCAGTACTTC	CASSHQETQYF
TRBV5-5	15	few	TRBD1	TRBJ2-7	TGTGCCAGCAACTACGGGACAGGGGGACCCTACGAGCAGTACTTC	CASNYGTGGPYEQYF
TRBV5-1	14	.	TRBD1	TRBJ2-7	TGCGCCAGCAGCTCGGGACAGGCTACCTACGAGCAGTACTTC	CASSSGQATYEQYF
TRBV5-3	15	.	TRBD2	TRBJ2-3	TGTGCCAGAAGCTACTCGGGGGGGGCCAAAGATACGCAGTATTTT	CARSYSGGAKDTQYF
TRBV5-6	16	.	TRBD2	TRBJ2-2	TGTGCCAGCAGCCAAGTGCCCCTAGCGGGAGCCGGGGAGCTGTTTTTT	CASSQVPLAGAGELFF
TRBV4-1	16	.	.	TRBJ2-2	TGCGCCACTGCGCGAGTGGGTAGCGATCGCACCGGGGAGCTGTTTTTT	CATARVGSDRTGELFF
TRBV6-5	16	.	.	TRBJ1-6	TGTGCCAGCAGTTACTTGTGGCGGCAAGATGATTCACCCCTCCACTTT	CASSYLWRQDDSPLHF
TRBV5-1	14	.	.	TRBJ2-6	TGCGCCAGCACTTTAACTGCTGGGGCCAACGTCCTGACTTTC	CASTLTAGANVLTF
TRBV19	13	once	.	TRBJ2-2	TGTGCCAGTAGTTTACAGGGAACCGGGGAGCTGTTTTTT	CASSLQGTGELFF
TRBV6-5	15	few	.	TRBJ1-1	TGTGCCAGCAGTAAAGATACAGGGATGAACACTGAAGCTTTCTTT	CASSKDTGMNTEAFF
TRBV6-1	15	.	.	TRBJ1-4	TGTGCCAGCAGTCCCACGGGGGGGAATAATGAAAAACTGTTTTTT	CASSPTGGNNEKLFF
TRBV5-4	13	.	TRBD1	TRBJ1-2	TGTGCCAGCAGCTTAGGACAGGACTATGGCTACACCTTC	CASSLGQDYGYTF
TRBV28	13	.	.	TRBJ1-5	TGTGCCAGCAGTTTGGTAGGCAATCAGCCCCAGCATTTT	CASSLVGNQPQHF
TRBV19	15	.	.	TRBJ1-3	TGTGCCAGTAGTATGTCCCGGTTCTCTGGAAACACCATATATTTT	CASSMSRFSGNTIYF
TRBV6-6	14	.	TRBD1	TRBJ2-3	TGTGCCAGCACCACCGGGACAGCAACAGATACGCAGTATTTT	CASTTGTATDTQYF
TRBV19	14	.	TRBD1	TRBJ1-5	TGTGCCAGTAGTGCTACAGGGGGCAATCAGCCCCAGCATTTT	CASSATGGNQPQHF
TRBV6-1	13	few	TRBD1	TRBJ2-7	TGTGCCAGCAGGGGACAGGTTCCCTACGAGCAGTACTTC	CASRGQVPYEQYF
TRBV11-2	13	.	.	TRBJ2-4	TGTGCCAGCAGCCCTTCAGGGTGGAACAGTCAGTACTTC	CASSPSGWNSQYF
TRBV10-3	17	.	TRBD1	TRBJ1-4	TGTGCCATCAGTTCGGACAGGCAGGGTATTTCTAATGAAAAACTGTTTTTT	CAISSDRQGISNEKLFF
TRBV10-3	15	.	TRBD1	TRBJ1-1	TGTGCCATCAGCCACTCGACAGGGATGGGACGGCATGCTTTCTTT	CAISHSTGMGRHAFF
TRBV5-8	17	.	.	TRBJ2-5	TGTGCCAGCAGCTTAGCCAAGGGGACACATAGGAGGGAGACCCAGTACTTC	CASSLAKGTHRRETQYF
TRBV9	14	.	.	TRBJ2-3	TGTGCCAGCAGCCAGCGAGGGCCGTGGGATACGCAGTATTTT	CASSQRGPWDTQYF
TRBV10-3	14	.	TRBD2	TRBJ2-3	TGTGCCATCAGTGGACTAGCGGGAACAGATACGCAGTATTTT	CAISGLAGTDTQYF
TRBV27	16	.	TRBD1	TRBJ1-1	TGTGCCAGCAGCCAGGGACAGATAATTTCGAGGGCTGAAGCTTTCTTT	CASSQGQIISRAEAFF
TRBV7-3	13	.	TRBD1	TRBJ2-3	TGTGCCAGCAGCGTGACAGGGTCAGATACGCAGTATTTT	CASSVTGSDTQYF
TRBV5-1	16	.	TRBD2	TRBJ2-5	TGCGCCAGCAGCTTCGGGACTAGCGGGGTCTCAGAGACCCAGTACTTC	CASSFGTSGVSETQYF
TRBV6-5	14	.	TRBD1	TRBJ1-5	TGTGCCAGCAGTCCTCAGGGGGACAATCAGCCCCAGCATTTT	CASSPQGDNQPQHF
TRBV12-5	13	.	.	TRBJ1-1	TGTGCTAGTGGTTTCGGGGGGTCCAGCGAAGCTTTCTTT	CASGFGGSSEAFF
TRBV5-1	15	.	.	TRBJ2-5	TGCGCCAGCAGCTCAAGTGGGGGGACCCAAGAGACCCAGTACTTC	CASSSSGGTQETQYF
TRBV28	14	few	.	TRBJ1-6	TGTGCCAGCAGACAGAGCTCCTATAATTCACCCCTCCACTTT	CASRQSSYNSPLHF
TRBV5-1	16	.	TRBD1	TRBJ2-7	TGCGCCAGCAATTCTTCCCCGGGACAGAGGCTGGGCGAGCAGTACTTC	CASNSSPGQRLGEQYF
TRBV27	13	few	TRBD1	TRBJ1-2	TGTGCCAGCAGTCCGGGGACAGGGGGCGGCTACACCTTC	CASSPGTGGGYTF
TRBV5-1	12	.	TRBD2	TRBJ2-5	TGCGCCAGCAGCTCACTAGCGGGGGATGGGTACTTC	CASSSLAGDGYF
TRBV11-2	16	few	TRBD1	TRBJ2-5	TGTGCCAGCAGCTCATTGGGACAGGGAAGGCAAGAGACCCAGTACTTC	CASSSLGQGRQETQYF
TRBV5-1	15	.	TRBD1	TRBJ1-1	TGCGCCAGCAGCACAGGGACAGGGGATTACACTGAAGCTTTCTTT	CASSTGTGDYTEAFF
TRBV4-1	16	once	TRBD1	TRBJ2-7	TGCGCCAGCAGCCTCCAACAGGGGGCGAGCTCCTACGAGCAGTACTTC	CASSLQQGASSYEQYF
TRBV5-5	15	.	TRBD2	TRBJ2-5	TGTGCCAGCAGCTTAAATGGGAGGGCCTCAGAGACCCAGTACTTC	CASSLNGRASETQYF
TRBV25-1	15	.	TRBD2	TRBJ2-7	TGTGCCAGCAGCTTTGGACTAGCTTCCCTTCACGAGCAGTACTTC	CASSFGLASLHEQYF
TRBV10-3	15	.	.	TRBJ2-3	TGTGCCATCAGTGATCAGGTCAGGGGCACAGATACGCAGTATTTT	CAISDQVRGTDTQYF
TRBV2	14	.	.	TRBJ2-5	TGTGCCAGCCTAATGGGGGCAGGGCGGGAGACCCAGTACTTC	CASLMGAGRETQYF
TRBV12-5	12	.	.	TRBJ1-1	TGTGCTAGTGGTGACTCGAACACTGAAGCTTTCTTT	CASGDSNTEAFF
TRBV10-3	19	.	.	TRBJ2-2	TGTGCCATCAGTGTCACTCAGAATAGGCCTCAGGAGGACACCGGGGAGCTGTTTTTT	CAISVTQNRPQEDTGELFF
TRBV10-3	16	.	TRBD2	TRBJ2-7	TGTGCCATCAGTGCGCGGGAGCGGGAGGAGGCCAGCGAGCAGTACTTC	CAISAREREEASEQYF
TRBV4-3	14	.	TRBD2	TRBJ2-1	TGCGCCAGCAGCCAGGGACTAGCGGGGAATGAGCAGTTCTTC	CASSQGLAGNEQFF
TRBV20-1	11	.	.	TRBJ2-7	TGCAGTGTGGGGGGCTCCTACGAGCAGTACTTC	CSVGGSYEQYF
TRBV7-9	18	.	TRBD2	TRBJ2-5	TGTGCCAGCAGCTTAAGGGGGCCCGGGACTAGCGCCCAAGAGACCCAGTACTTC	CASSLRGPGTSAQETQYF
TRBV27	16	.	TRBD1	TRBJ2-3	TGTGCCAGCAGTACCGGACAGGGCGCGGTAACAGATACGCAGTATTTT	CASSTGQGAVTDTQYF
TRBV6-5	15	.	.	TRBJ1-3	TGTGCCAGCACTTTGGACAGTGGCTCTGGAAACACCATATATTTT	CASTLDSGSGNTIYF
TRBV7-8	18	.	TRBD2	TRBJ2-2	TGTGCCAGCAGCTTAAGAGAGGGAGCGGGGGGCGGAACCGGGGAGCTGTTTTTT	CASSLREGAGGGTGELFF